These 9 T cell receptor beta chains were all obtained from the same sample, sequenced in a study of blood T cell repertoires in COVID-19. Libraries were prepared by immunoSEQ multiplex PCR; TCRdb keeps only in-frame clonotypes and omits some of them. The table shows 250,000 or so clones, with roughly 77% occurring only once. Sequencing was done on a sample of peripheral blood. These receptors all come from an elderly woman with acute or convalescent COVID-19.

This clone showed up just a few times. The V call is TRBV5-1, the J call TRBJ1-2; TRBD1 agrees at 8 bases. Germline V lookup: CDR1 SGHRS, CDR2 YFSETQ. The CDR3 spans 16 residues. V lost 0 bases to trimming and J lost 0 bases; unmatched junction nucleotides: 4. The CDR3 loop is CASSLGTGKTNYGYTF. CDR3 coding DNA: TGCGCCAGCAGCTTGGGGACAGGGAAGACTAACTATGGCTACACCTTC.

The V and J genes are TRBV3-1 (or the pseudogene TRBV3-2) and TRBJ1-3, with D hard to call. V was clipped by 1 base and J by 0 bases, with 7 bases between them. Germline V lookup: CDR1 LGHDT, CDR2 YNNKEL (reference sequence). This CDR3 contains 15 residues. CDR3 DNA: TGTGCCAGCAGCCAAGGCGGCGCCTCTGGAAACACCATATATTTT. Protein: CASSQGGASGNTIYF.

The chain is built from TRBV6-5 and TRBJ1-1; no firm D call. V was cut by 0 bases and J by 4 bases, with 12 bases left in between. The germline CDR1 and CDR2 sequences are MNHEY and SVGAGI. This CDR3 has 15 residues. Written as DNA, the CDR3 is TGTGCCAGCAGTTACTCTGCAAACCGGGGCACTGAAGCTTTCTTT. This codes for CASSYSANRGTEAFF.

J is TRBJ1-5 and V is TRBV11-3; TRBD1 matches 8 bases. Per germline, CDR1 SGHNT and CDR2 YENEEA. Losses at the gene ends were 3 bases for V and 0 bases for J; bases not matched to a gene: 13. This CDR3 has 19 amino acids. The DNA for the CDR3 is TGTGCCAGCAGCTTCCCCCCGGACAGGGACTCAGATAGCAATCAGCCCCAGCATTTT. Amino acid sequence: CASSFPPDRDSDSNQPQHF. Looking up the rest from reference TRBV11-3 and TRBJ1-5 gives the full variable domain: EAGVVQSPRYKIIEKKQPVAFWCNPISGHNTLYWYLQNLGQGPELLIRYENEEAVDDSQLPKDRFSAERLKGVDSTLKIQPAELGDSAVYLCASSFPPDRDSDSNQPQHFGDGTRLSIL.

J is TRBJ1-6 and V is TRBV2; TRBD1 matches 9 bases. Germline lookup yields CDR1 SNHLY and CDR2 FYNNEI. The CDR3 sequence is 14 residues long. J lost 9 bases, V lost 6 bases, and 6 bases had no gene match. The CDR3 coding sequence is TGTGCCAGCAGGCCCGGGACAGGGAGTTCACCCCTCCACTTT. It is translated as CASRPGTGSSPLHF.

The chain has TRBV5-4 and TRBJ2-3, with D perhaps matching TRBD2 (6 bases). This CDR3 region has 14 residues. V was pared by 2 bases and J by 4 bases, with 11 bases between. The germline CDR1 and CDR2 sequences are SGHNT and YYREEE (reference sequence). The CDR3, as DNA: TGTGCCAGCAGCTTCGGAGGGAGTGCAGATACGCAGTATTTT. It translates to CASSFGGSADTQYF. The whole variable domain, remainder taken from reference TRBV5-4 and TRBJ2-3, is ETGVTQSPTHLIKTRGQQVTLRCSSQSGHNTVSWYQQALGQGPQFIFQYYREEENGRGNFPPRFSGLQFPNYSSELNVNALELDDSALYLCASSFGGSADTQYFGPGTRLTVL.

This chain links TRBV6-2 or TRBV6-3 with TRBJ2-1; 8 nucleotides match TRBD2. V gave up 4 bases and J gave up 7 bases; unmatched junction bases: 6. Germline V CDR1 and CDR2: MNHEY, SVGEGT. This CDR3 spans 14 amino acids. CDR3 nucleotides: TGTGCCAGCAGTTTGGGACTAGGAAGTAATGAGCAGTTCTTC. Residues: CASSLGLGSNEQFF.

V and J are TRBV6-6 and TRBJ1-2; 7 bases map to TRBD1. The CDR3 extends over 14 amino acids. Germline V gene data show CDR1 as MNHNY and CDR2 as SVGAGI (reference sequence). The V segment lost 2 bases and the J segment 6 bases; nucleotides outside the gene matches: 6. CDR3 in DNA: TGTGCCAGCAGTTACCACGACAGGGTCCATGGCTACACCTTC. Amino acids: CASSYHDRVHGYTF.

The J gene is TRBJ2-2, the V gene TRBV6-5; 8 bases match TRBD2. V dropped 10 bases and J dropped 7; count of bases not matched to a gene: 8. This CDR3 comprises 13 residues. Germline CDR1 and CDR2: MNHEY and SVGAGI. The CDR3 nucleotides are TGTGCCATCCGGACTAGCTCGTACGGGGAGCTGTTTTTT. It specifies CAIRTSSYGELFF.